This TCR beta chain is from a study of blood T cell repertoires in COVID-19. In the study overall: Some COVID-19 samples were acute and others convalescent; all came from the United States, Italy and Spain.

The CDR3 is 17 amino acids. Germline lookup yields CDR1 SGHAT and CDR2 FQNNGV. J gave up 2 bases and V 2 bases, and 7 bases lay outside the gene matches. The data were produced by immunoSEQ multiplex PCR, yet TCRdb's version contains in-frame clones alone and is incomplete. Of roughly 410,000 clones in the sample, more than 70% are singletons; the top ten hold 0.95% to 1.5%. The sample consisted of peripheral blood. The J gene is TRBJ2-3, the V gene TRBV11-2; 10 positions match TRBD1. This TCR derives from a man aged 35-49 years with acute or convalescent COVID-19. CDR3 coding DNA: TGTGCCAGCAGCTTACCGGGACAGGGGACCCCCACAGATACGCAGTATTTT. It yields the protein CASSLPGQGTPTDTQYF.